This TCR beta chain was recovered during a study of blood T cell repertoires in COVID-19. Study in general: The cDNA or gDNA used as material had been derived from T cells, B-cell-depleted T cells, or PBMCs.

Assay used: immunoSEQ multiplex PCR; TCRdb lists only in-frame clones, some missing. The sample gives approximately 300,000 clones, approximately 85% of which show up once; 0.87% is in the top ten. Germline loops: CDR1 LNHDA, CDR2 SQIVND (reference sequence). The V and J ends lost 1 base and 5 bases, in that order; junction bases with no gene match: 2. The CDR3 totals 15 residues. The gene calls are TRBV19 and TRBJ1-5; TRBD1 matches at 10 bases. The origin of this receptor is a human donor with COVID-19, enrolled during active disease. The donor label of this sample is uncertain. The sample comprised peripheral blood. CDR3: CASSIAGQGDQPQHF. DNA of the CDR3: TGTGCCAGTAGTATAGCCGGACAGGGGGATCAGCCCCAGCATTTT.